This entry lists 16 T cell receptor beta chains sequenced from one sample in a study of early T cells in non-severe SARS-CoV-2 infection (dated by TCRdb to the early 2020s). The library relied on 5' RACE. The data were produced on a NextSeq 500. TCRdb reprocessed the public reads (quality trimming at Q25 with fastp, clone calling with MiXCR) and kept in-frame beta chains. Identical CDR3 protein sequences are pooled into one entry, listed with their most common genes and DNA. The sample table holds 45,000 to 50,000 distinct CDR3 sequences, of which around 6% were seen once. Together, the top ten hold 2.8% of the sample. The starting material was whole blood, obtained at baseline. These receptors were obtained from an adult who was a healthcare worker with PCR-confirmed SARS-CoV-2 infection or an uninfected control (not recorded which).

Worth noting for this clonotype: One end of the junction varies from germline; a read error may be responsible. In nucleotides, the CDR3 is TGTGCCAGCAGCCAAAGCAGACAGGAACTTAGAAATTTT. It specifies CASSQSRQELRNF. V and J are TRBV14 and TRBJ2-3; D might be TRBD1 (6 bases). Germline CDR1 reads SGHDN; CDR2 reads FVKESK. The CDR3 runs to 13 residues. Together with reference TRBV14 and TRBJ2-3, the CDR3 gives the full variable domain: EAGVTQFPSHSVIEKGQTVTLRCDPISGHDNLYWYRRVMGKEIKFLLHFVKESKQDESGMPNNRFLAERTGGTYSTLKVQPAELEDSGVYFCASSQSRQELRNFGPGTRLTVL.

At least ten counts were recorded for this clonotype. This chain uses TRBV11-1 with TRBJ2-5; D might be TRBD1 or TRBD2, each matching 5 bases. The CDR3 loop spans 14 amino acids. The V end lost 3 bases, the J end lost 4 bases, and 12 bases lay between the germline ends. Germline V gene lookup returns CDR1 SGHAT and CDR2 FQDESV (reference sequence). The chain's CDR3 is CASSLGRFAETQYF. CDR3 sequence (DNA): TGTGCCAGCAGCTTGGGACGTTTTGCAGAGACCCAGTACTTC.

The sample holds many counts of this clonotype. The rearrangement joins TRBV18 to TRBJ2-7; D may match TRBD1 or TRBD2 (5 bases each). Germline V gene data show CDR1 as KGHSH and CDR2 as LQKENI. The CDR3 runs 14 residues. The germline V and J ends were trimmed by 3 bases and 2 bases, with 11 bases remaining between them. The CDR3 region has the DNA TGTGCCAGCTCACCCGGGACCACAACCTACGAGCAGTACTTC. It yields the protein CASSPGTTTYEQYF.

This clonotype was found many times. The chain combines TRBV6-6 with TRBJ1-1; D remains unclear. The CDR3 length is 14 residues. The germline CDR1 and CDR2 sequences are MNHNY and SVGAGI (reference sequence). The V gene lost 5 bases and the J gene lost 0 bases, with 10 bases spanning the gap. CDR3 coding DNA: TGTGCCAGCAGTGACCGGGCCTTGAACACTGAAGCTTTCTTT. Its protein product is CASSDRALNTEAFF.

The V call is TRBV6-2 or TRBV6-3, the J call TRBJ2-1; D remains ambiguous. The CDR3 totals 12 residues. The V gene's germline CDR1 is MNHEY and CDR2 SVGEGT. V was trimmed by 2 bases and J by 10 bases, leaving 9 bases between them. Here the CDR3 reads CASSYGPKEQFF. CDR3 nucleotide sequence: TGTGCCAGCAGTTACGGCCCAAAAGAGCAGTTCTTC.

This clonotype has more than one count but fewer than ten. The chain couples TRBV7-2 to TRBJ1-5; D may be TRBD1 (6 bases). The germline V gene encodes CDR1 SGHTA and CDR2 FQGNSA. The CDR3 length is 15 residues. V lost 2 bases and J lost 6, with 14 bases in between. As DNA, the CDR3 is TGTGCCAGCAGCTTAAAGTCGGGGACACTTCAGCCCCAGCATTTT. Its protein is CASSLKSGTLQPQHF.

This clonotype was seen many times. The chain employs TRBV20-1 and TRBJ2-7; D uncertain. The CDR3 consists of 11 residues. Germline values: CDR1 DFQATT, CDR2 SNEGSKA (reference sequence). Trimming removed 4 bases at V and 4 bases at J, with 8 bases between. CDR3 sequence: CSAIRGYEQYF. The CDR3 DNA follows: TGCAGTGCTATACGCGGTTACGAGCAGTACTTC.

This clonotype was seen repeatedly, ten times or more. The chain has TRBV6-1 and TRBJ2-1, with 8 bases fitting TRBD1. This CDR3 spans 18 amino acids. The V gene end was trimmed by 2 bases and the J gene end by 2 bases; junction bases not matched to a gene: 11. Germline CDR1 MNHNS, CDR2 SASEGT. The CDR3 DNA is TGTGCCAGCAGTGAAAGGACAGGGTTTGGTAGCGCCTACAATGAGCAGTTCTTC. This gives the protein CASSERTGFGSAYNEQFF.

There are many counts of this clonotype. The V and J genes are TRBV11-2 and TRBJ2-4; D remains ambiguous. V gave up 0 bases and J gave up 0 bases, with 15 bases separating them. This CDR3 is 18 amino acids long. Germline CDR1 reads SGHAT; CDR2 reads FQNNGV. The CDR3 loop reads CASSLDRAINLAKNIQYF. CDR3 in DNA: TGTGCCAGCAGCTTAGATCGTGCTATCAACCTAGCCAAAAACATTCAGTACTTC. The whole variable domain, filled in from reference TRBV11-2 and TRBJ2-4, reads EAGVAQSPRYKIIEKRQSVAFWCNPISGHATLYWYQQILGQGPKLLIQFQNNGVVDDSQLPKDRFSAERLKGVDSTLKIQPAKLEDSAVYLCASSLDRAINLAKNIQYFGAGTRLSVL.

This chain uses TRBV15 with TRBJ1-4, with TRBD1 matching over 10 bases. CDR1 is LNHNV, CDR2 YYDKDF, per germline (reference sequence). V shed 0 bases and J 6 bases; nucleotides not matched to a gene: 4. The CDR3 is 16 amino acids. CDR3 sequence: CATSRDQGQGYEKLFF. The CDR3 DNA reads as TGTGCCACCAGCAGAGATCAGGGACAGGGGTATGAAAAACTGTTTTTT. Drawing the rest from reference TRBV15 and TRBJ1-4, the complete variable domain is DAMVIQNPRYQVTQFGKPVTLSCSQTLNHNVMYWYQQKSSQAPKLLFHYYDKDFNNEADTPDNFQSRRPNTSFCFLDIRSPGLGDTAMYLCATSRDQGQGYEKLFFGSGTQLSVL.

The sample holds many counts of this clonotype. The chain uses TRBV11-2 and TRBJ1-6; D not certain. This CDR3 is built from 12 residues. CDR1 and CDR2 (germline): SGHAT, FQNNGV. Trimming shortened V by 5 bases and J by 9 bases, and 8 bases separated the two germline ends. CDR3: CASSRPTSPLHF. CDR3 DNA sequence: TGTGCCAGCAGCCGTCCAACTTCACCCCTCCACTTT. The full variable domain, rest sourced from reference TRBV11-2 and TRBJ1-6, is EAGVAQSPRYKIIEKRQSVAFWCNPISGHATLYWYQQILGQGPKLLIQFQNNGVVDDSQLPKDRFSAERLKGVDSTLKIQPAKLEDSAVYLCASSRPTSPLHFGNGTRLTVT.

The chain links TRBV6-2 or TRBV6-3 to TRBJ2-7, with D perhaps given as TRBD1 or TRBD2 (6 bases each). Trimming removed 2 bases from V and 2 bases from J, with 16 bases in between. The CDR3 is made up of 16 amino acids. The germline V gene encodes CDR1 MNHEY and CDR2 SVGEGT. CDR3 sequence (DNA): TGTGCCAGCAGTTACCAAGACAGGAGGGGCGCCTACGAGCAGTACTTC. Translation: CASSYQDRRGAYEQYF.

The table lists this clonotype with many counts. The chain recombines TRBV7-9 with TRBJ1-1; D possibly corresponds to TRBD1 (5 bases). The CDR3 has 12 amino acids. Germline V gene data show CDR1 as SEHNR and CDR2 as FQNEAQ (reference sequence). V dropped 5 bases and J dropped 4 bases, with 8 bases sitting between them. CDR3 sequence: CASSARGTEAFF. The CDR3 nucleotides are TGTGCCAGCAGCGCTAGGGGCACTGAAGCTTTCTTT.

This clonotype was seen many times. The chain uses TRBV12-3 or TRBV12-4 and TRBJ1-5, with TRBD1 matching 8 bases. J lost 2 bases, V lost 5 bases, and 2 bases had no gene match. The CDR3 is 14 residues long. CDR3 bases: TGTGCCAGCAGTCCGACAGGGGGCAATCAGCCCCAGCATTTT. Translation: CASSPTGGNQPQHF.

Many counts were recorded for this clonotype. The chain links TRBV19 to TRBJ2-7; D call uncertain. Germline values: CDR1 LNHDA, CDR2 SQIVND (reference sequence). V lost 5 bases and J lost 1, with 12 bases in between. This CDR3 is 14 amino acids long. CDR3 residues: CASSASAISYEQYF. The CDR3 DNA reads as TGTGCCAGTAGTGCCAGCGCCATTTCCTACGAGCAGTACTTC.

The gene calls are TRBV25-1 and TRBJ1-6; D unclear. CDR3 length: 12 amino acids. In germline, CDR1 is MGHDK, CDR2 SYGVNS. Trimming removed 3 bases from V and 10 bases from J, with 7 bases in between. In nucleotides, the CDR3 is TGTGCCAGCAGTGACTTCGGATCACCCCTCCACTTT. Translating it yields CASSDFGSPLHF.